A selection of T cell receptor beta chains follows, all from one sample in a study of cytomegalovirus exposure and HLA in healthy donors. Clones were read by immunoSEQ multiplex PCR, and TCRdb kept only the in-frame ones, dropping some. The sample carries more than 95,000 clones, around 75% recorded once. The sample was PBMCs. Receptors were obtained from a man aged 35 to 55 in good health and CMV-seronegative. CDR3s include the opening cysteine and the closing phenylalanine or tryptophan. Fields, in order: J gene, D gene, clone size, V gene, CDR3 protein, CDR3 DNA. A D gene is named only where the DNA matches it firmly. Only part of the rows carry a size: once, few, many, or a class if the clone is expanded.

>TRBJ1-1|NA|NA|TRBV9
CASTPLSYTEAFF
TGTGCCAGCACCCCTCTCTCGTACACTGAAGCTTTCTTT
>TRBJ1-3|NA|NA|TRBV7-8
CASSLWSGSSGNTIYF
TGTGCCAGCAGCTTATGGTCGGGGAGCTCTGGAAACACCATATATTTT
>TRBJ2-7|NA|NA|TRBV7-2
CATRSSYEQYF
TGTGCCACCAGGAGCTCCTACGAGCAGTACTTC
>TRBJ2-1|TRBD1|few|TRBV7-8
CASSPGQVYEQFF
TGTGCCAGCAGCCCGGGACAGGTGTATGAGCAGTTCTTC
>TRBJ2-2|NA|NA|TRBV2
CASFKNTGELFF
TGTGCCAGCTTCAAGAACACCGGGGAGCTGTTTTTT
>TRBJ1-1|NA|NA|TRBV18
CASSPQAVRMNTEAFF
TGTGCCAGCTCACCGCAGGCAGTTCGCATGAACACTGAAGCTTTCTTT
>TRBJ2-1|TRBD2|NA|TRBV5-4
CASAPAGGPNNEQFF
TGTGCCAGCGCCCCGGCGGGAGGTCCAAACAATGAGCAGTTCTTC
>TRBJ2-3|TRBD1|NA|TRBV18
CASSPTGTGFADTQYF
TGTGCCAGCTCACCAACCGGGACAGGGTTTGCAGATACGCAGTATTTT
>TRBJ2-5|NA|NA|TRBV2
CASKRGSEETQYF
TGTGCCAGCAAGAGGGGGTCCGAGGAGACCCAGTACTTC
>TRBJ2-1|NA|once|TRBV6-5
CASRIDRSSYNEQFF
TGTGCCAGCAGGATAGACAGGAGCTCCTACAATGAGCAGTTCTTC
>TRBJ2-4|NA|NA|TRBV7-6
CASSPRTPQGIQYF
TGTGCCAGCAGCCCCCGGACACCTCAAGGGATTCAGTACTTC
>TRBJ1-1|NA|once|TRBV27
CASSLEGHTEAFF
TGTGCCAGCAGTTTGGAGGGGCACACTGAAGCTTTCTTT
>TRBJ1-2|NA|NA|TRBV7-8
CASSYPTNYGYTF
TGTGCCAGCAGCTATCCAACTAACTATGGCTACACCTTC
>TRBJ1-1|NA|NA|TRBV27
CASSTGVEAFF
TGTGCCAGCAGTACGGGAGTTGAAGCTTTCTTT
>TRBJ2-7|TRBD1|NA|TRBV7-9
CASSLWTGSHEQYF
TGTGCCAGCAGCCTGTGGACAGGGAGCCACGAGCAGTACTTC
>TRBJ2-3|NA|NA|TRBV2
CASGASEAVHTQYF
TGTGCCAGCGGGGCTAGCGAGGCGGTGCATACGCAGTATTTT
>TRBJ1-1|NA|NA|TRBV6-6
CAARTDRTVLSTEAFF
TGTGCCGCACGAACGGACCGGACAGTCCTAAGCACTGAAGCTTTCTTT